This T cell receptor beta chain was recorded in a study of CD8 T cells in ankylosing spondylitis. This CDR3 contains 15 residues. J was trimmed by 8 bases and V by 5 bases; bases with no gene match: 6. Germline loops: CDR1 SGHAT, CDR2 FQNNGV. Scientists made TCR beta libraries using quantitative 5'-RACE with molecular barcodes. From the 5' RACE reads, TCRdb called clonotypes with MiXCR, one entry per CDR3 protein. The sample consists of nearly 350,000 distinct CDR3 sequences, 14% to 15% of them appearing once. The sequenced sample was blood, either unsorted or a sorted T cell fraction (not recorded which). J is TRBJ2-1 and V is TRBV11-2; 13 bases agree with TRBD2. The receptor was derived from a male donor with ankylosing spondylitis or in good health (not recorded which). CDR3 coding DNA: TGTGCCAGCAGCGACCCACTAGCGGGGGGGCATGAGCAGTTCTTC. Translating it yields CASSDPLAGGHEQFF.